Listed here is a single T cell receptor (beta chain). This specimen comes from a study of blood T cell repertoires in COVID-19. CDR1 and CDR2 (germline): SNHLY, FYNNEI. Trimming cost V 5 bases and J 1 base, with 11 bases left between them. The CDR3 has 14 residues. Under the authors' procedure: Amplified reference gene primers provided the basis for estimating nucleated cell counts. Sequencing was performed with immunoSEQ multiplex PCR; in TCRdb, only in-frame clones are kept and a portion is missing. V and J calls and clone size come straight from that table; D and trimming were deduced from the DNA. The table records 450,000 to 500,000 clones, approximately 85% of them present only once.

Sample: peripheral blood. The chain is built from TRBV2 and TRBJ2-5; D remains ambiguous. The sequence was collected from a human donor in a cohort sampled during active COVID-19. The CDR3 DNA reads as TGTGCCAGCAGTTTATCAGGAACCCAAGAGACCCAGTACTTC. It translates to CASSLSGTQETQYF.